The present entry profiles one T cell receptor beta chain with its context. The antigen is not known. Germline CDR1 and CDR2: ENHRY and SYGVKD. CDR3 length: 16 amino acids. V was pared by 4 bases and J by 8 bases, with 14 bases of the junction left unmatched. This record comes from a study of T cell responses to AZD1222 COVID-19 vaccine. On the study more broadly: Recipients boosted at about 4 weeks or about 12 weeks are pooled.

The table came from immunoSEQ multiplex PCR; TCRdb's copy has only in-frame clones and leaves some out. The table has some 50,000 clones, around 88% seen once. General study points: The number of AZD1222 recipients seropositive at baseline was only five to seven. White British ancestry dominated among donors, who included more females, and clonal diversity was possibly underestimated.

The chain carries TRBV10-3 and TRBJ1-3, with TRBD1 matching 7 bases. The source is an adult in good health. This specimen consisted of peripheral blood, obtained on day 0 of AZD1222 vaccination. CDR3 sequence reads: CAISGRGRGAEDTIYF. The CDR3 DNA sequence: TGTGCCATCAGTGGAAGGGGGCGCGGAGCGGAGGACACCATATATTTT.